The 16 T cell receptor beta chains listed next were all sequenced from one sample in a study of T cell responses to AZD1222 COVID-19 vaccine (dated by TCRdb to the early 2020s). The library was obtained by the immunoSEQ multiplex PCR assay. TCRdb's version of the immuneACCESS table is confined to in-frame rearrangements and falls short of the full clone set. An unresolved V gene accounts for under half of the shortfall where checked; the remainder is of unknown origin. The sample contains 140,000 to 150,000 clones, roughly 92% of them found a single time. Of the sample, approximately 1.7% is held by the ten largest clones. This specimen's time point label, interpreted: baseline before first vaccination. Sequences were derived from peripheral blood, sampled on day 0 of AZD1222 vaccination. These receptors originate from an adult in good health.

The V gene is TRBV19, the J gene TRBJ1-2; 11 bases are a match to TRBD1. CDR1 LNHDA and CDR2 SQIVND come from the germline V gene (reference sequence). The CDR3 spans 14 residues. V was clipped by 7 bases and J by 5 bases; unmatched bases: 6. The CDR3 spells CASTPGTGGYGYTF. The CDR3 DNA reads TGTGCCAGTACCCCCGGGACAGGGGGGTATGGCTACACCTTC.

This chain links TRBV27 with TRBJ1-1, with D maybe TRBD1 (6 bases). The CDR3 is 13 residues long. Germline V gives CDR1 MNHEY, CDR2 SMNVEV (reference sequence). Deletions cut 3 bases from V and 5 bases from J, with 10 bases between. CDR3 DNA: TGTGCCAGCAGTTTTAACAGGGCTACTGAAGCTTTCTTT. Translated, it gives CASSFNRATEAFF.

This clone was counted a few times. The chain is built from TRBV2 and TRBJ1-6; 9 bases align to TRBD1. The CDR3 consists of 15 residues. J gave up 4 bases and V 6 bases, and 4 bases lay outside the gene matches. Germline CDR1 and CDR2: SNHLY and FYNNEI. DNA of the CDR3: TGTGCCAGCAGGGACAGGGGTGGATATAATTCACCCCTCCACTTT. Its translation: CASRDRGGYNSPLHF.

The chain carries TRBV4-1 and TRBJ2-3, with 9 bases that match TRBD2. V dropped 4 bases and J dropped 2; count of bases not matched to a gene: 7. Germline CDR1 reads MGHRA; CDR2 reads YSYEKL. CDR3 length equals 16 residues. The chain's CDR3 is CASSPLAGEFTDTQYF. For the CDR3, the DNA is TGCGCCAGCAGCCCCTTAGCGGGAGAGTTCACAGATACGCAGTATTTT.

CDR3 loop: CASSQSRQGQGKLYEDRGQETQYF. The CDR3 coding sequence is TGCGCCAGCAGTCAATCAAGGCAGGGACAGGGGAAGCTATACGAAGACCGAGGTCAAGAGACCCAGTACTTC. The J gene is TRBJ2-5, the V gene TRBV23-1; 10 bases agree with TRBD1. TRBV23-1 is marked as an open reading frame, function uncertain. Trimming cost V 0 bases and J 2 bases; bases outside gene matches: 27. This CDR3 has 24 amino acids.

On this clone itself: Germline and junction disagree at one end, which may indicate a read error. This CDR3 is CASSYTWTAENIQYF. As DNA, the CDR3 is TGTGCCAGCAGTTATACCTGGACAGCCGAAAACATTCAGTACTTC. The chain carries TRBV28 and TRBJ2-4, with D possibly being TRBD1 (6 bases). Per germline, CDR1 MDHEN and CDR2 SYDVKM. There are 15 residues in the CDR3.

The chain is built from TRBV2 and TRBJ1-3; D remains ambiguous. The germline CDR1 and CDR2 sequences are SNHLY and FYNNEI. The CDR3 has 16 residues. V shed 2 bases and J shed 3 bases, with 14 bases lying between them. The CDR3: CASSERVSLRGNTIYF. Here the CDR3 DNA reads TGTGCCAGCAGTGAACGGGTCAGTCTTCGTGGAAACACCATATATTTT.

There are a few counts of this clone. This chain connects TRBV28 to TRBJ2-7; D is tentatively TRBD1 or TRBD2 (5 bases each). Looked up from germline, CDR1 is MDHEN and CDR2 is SYDVKM. Trimming pared 11 bases from V and 0 bases from J, leaving 14 bases between. The CDR3 is made up of 13 amino acids. CDR3 nucleotide sequence: TGTGCCTCCCTAGGGGACGGCTCCTACGAGCAGTACTTC. Translating it yields CASLGDGSYEQYF. The whole variable domain, remainder taken from reference TRBV28 and TRBJ2-7, is DVKVTQSSRYLVKRTGEKVFLECVQDMDHENMFWYRQDPGLGLRLIYFSYDVKMKEKGDIPEGYSVSREKKERFSLILESASTNQTSMYLCASLGDGSYEQYFGPGTRLTVT.

The chain is built from TRBV30 and TRBJ1-3, with D unclear. Germline-derived CDR1 and CDR2 are GTSNPN and SVGIG (reference sequence). V was trimmed by 5 bases and J by 3 bases, leaving 8 bases between them. CDR3 length: 12 residues. Here the CDR3 reads CAWQEFGNTIYF. As DNA, the CDR3 is TGTGCCTGGCAAGAATTTGGAAACACCATATATTTT.

This clone was observed a few times. In DNA form, the CDR3 reads TGTGCCAGCAGCTTGGCTGGGTCCCAGGGGGTCCACGAGCAGTACTTC. Its protein product is CASSLAGSQGVHEQYF. The gene calls are TRBV5-4 and TRBJ2-7, with 7 positions matching TRBD1. CDR1 is SGHNT, CDR2 YYREEE, per germline (reference sequence). The CDR3 consists of 16 residues. V dropped 0 bases and J dropped 5; count of bases not matched to a gene: 11.

The rearrangement uses TRBV10-3 and TRBJ2-1; possible D gene TRBD2, 5 bases. The CDR3 runs to 14 residues. The germline gives CDR1 ENHRY, CDR2 SYGVKD. Trimming removed 4 bases at V and 9 bases at J, with 16 bases between. CDR3 DNA sequence: TGTGCCATCAGTGCAGTACGGGTTGGAGGTGAGCAGTTCTTC. Translation: CAISAVRVGGEQFF.

This clone was seen just once. The chain couples TRBV6-4 to TRBJ1-4; TRBD1 matches at 8 bases. V lost 9 bases to trimming and J lost 4 bases; unmatched junction nucleotides: 4. Germline CDR1 and CDR2: MRHNA and SNTAGT. The CDR3 runs 13 residues. CDR3 in DNA: TGTGCCAGGAGGACAGGGCTTAATGAAAAACTGTTTTTT. Residues: CARRTGLNEKLFF.

The rearrangement joins TRBV5-4 to TRBJ2-1; D is ambiguous. V lost 7 bases and J 4 bases, leaving 18 bases between the germline ends. This CDR3 is 15 amino acids long. Germline assignment: CDR1 SGHNT and CDR2 YYREEE (reference sequence). The CDR3 reads CASPLLGRKYNEQFF. DNA of the CDR3: TGTGCCAGCCCCCTTCTAGGGCGGAAGTACAATGAGCAGTTCTTC.

The V and J genes are TRBV5-1 and TRBJ2-7; D not certain. Germline V lookup: CDR1 SGHRS, CDR2 YFSETQ. Deletions cut 1 base from V and 2 bases from J, with 13 bases between. The CDR3 has 15 residues. In DNA, the CDR3 is TGCGCCAGCAGCTTGTCTACCTCGGACCCCTACGAGCAGTACTTC. It is translated as CASSLSTSDPYEQYF.

The chain uses TRBV5-1 and TRBJ2-7, with TRBD2 identical over 12 bases. The CDR3 extends over 15 amino acids. After removal of 5 bases from V and 6 bases from J, the junction contained 9 bases not matched to a gene. CDR1 SGHRS and CDR2 YFSETQ come from the germline V gene. CDR3 nucleotides: TGCGCCAGCAGTCCTCTAGCGGGAGGGTCGGGCGAGCAGTACTTC. Amino acids: CASSPLAGGSGEQYF.

There are a few counts of this clone. The chain carries TRBV19 and TRBJ2-7; D might be TRBD1 or TRBD2, each matching 5 bases. CDR1 and CDR2 (germline): LNHDA, SQIVND (reference sequence). Trimming left V 1 base short and J 4 bases short, with 14 bases between. The CDR3 totals 15 residues. The CDR3 nucleotides are TGTGCCAGTAGTATAGGAGGGGCAGGCGGGTACGAGCAGTACTTC. Translation gives CASSIGGAGGYEQYF. The complete variable domain, with remaining parts taken from reference TRBV19 and TRBJ2-7, reads DGGITQSPKYLFRKEGQNVTLSCEQNLNHDAMYWYRQDPGQGLRLIYYSQIVNDFQKGDIAEGYSVSREKKESFPLTVTSAQKNPTAFYLCASSIGGAGGYEQYFGPGTRLTVT.